This T cell receptor (beta chain) was identified in a study of blood T cell repertoires in COVID-19. Overall study context: Samples taken during acute and convalescent COVID-19 were collected in the United States, Italy and Spain.

Clones were read by immunoSEQ multiplex PCR, and TCRdb kept only the in-frame ones, dropping some. The sample has 70,000 to 75,000 clones, 81% seen once. The CDR3 extends over 18 amino acids. The sample consisted of peripheral blood. The TCR was taken from a woman in her seventies with acute or convalescent COVID-19. The rearrangement links TRBV21-1 to TRBJ1-5; TRBD1, the table's D call, lacks a check against the DNA. TRBV21-1 is a documented pseudogene. CDR3 in amino acids: CASSKSRKPRQGHWTQHF. The CDR3 bases are TGTGCCAGCAGCAAATCCCGTAAGCCCCGGCAGGGGCACTGGACCCAGCATTTT.